This T cell receptor (beta chain) was documented in a study of T cells after yellow fever vaccination. Template-switching 5'RACE yielded the TCR cDNA; a universal primer site and UMIs were added in the process. TCRdb processed the 5' RACE reads anew with MiXCR; each CDR3 protein has one entry. Of about 260,000 distinct CDR3 sequences in the sample, about an eighth were seen once. CDR1 is MNHEY and CDR2 is SVGAGI in the germline V gene. V was pared by 2 bases and J by 8 bases, with 16 bases between. This CDR3 region has 16 residues. This receptor was taken from a man under 40 who received the YFV17D yellow fever vaccine. The sequencing here drew on CD4+ T cells sorted from PBMCs, taken 45 days after the yellow fever booster vaccination. This chain connects TRBV6-5 to TRBJ1-6; no definite D call. CDR3 sequence: CASSYAGSGKDSPLHF. CDR3 bases: TGTGCCAGCAGTTACGCGGGGTCCGGGAAAGATTCACCCCTCCACTTT.